This T cell receptor (beta chain) emerged from a study of regulatory T cells in long-lasting Graves disease. Germline lookup yields CDR1 LGHNA and CDR2 YNFKEQ. This CDR3 is built from 17 residues. V shed 1 base, J shed 3 bases, and the junction held 11 bases outside the gene matches. Both iRepertoire HTBI primers and Arm-PCR of CDR3 regions were used to build the TCR beta libraries. In TCRdb, the multiplex PCR reads were re-called with MiXCR into one record per CDR3 protein. The table has nearly 350,000 distinct CDR3 sequences, 20% seen once. The time point denotes: persistent/refractory GD, antithyroid drugs over 5 years with positive TRAb. The TCR library used RNA extracted from PBMCs. This clonotype was observed a handful of times.

The sample in question was peripheral blood mononuclear cells (PBMCs), obtained when the disease was refractory, from a patient treated with antithyroid drugs. This sequence originates from a female donor with Graves disease. The chain has TRBV4-2 and TRBJ1-1; 7 bases line up with TRBD1. In DNA, the CDR3 is TGTGCCAGCAGCCAAGTCCACAGGGGAATGAAGGACACTGAAGCTTTCTTT. Encoded protein: CASSQVHRGMKDTEAFF.